One sample yielded the 29 T cell receptor beta chains listed below, sequenced in a study of T-cell memory formation after mild COVID-19. TCRdb re-derived calls from the 5' RACE reads in MiXCR, one entry per CDR3 protein. Among around 300,000 distinct CDR3 sequences listed, over 10% were seen once. Sequenced material: PBMCs or a T cell subset sorted from them (not recorded which). The source of these receptors is a young man who had mild COVID-19 (a few samples of this study predate the infection). Cell type and time point are not known.

This clonotype has only a few counts. The rearrangement uses TRBV18 and TRBJ2-3; 7 bases are shared with TRBD2. V shed 3 bases and J 2 bases; nucleotides not matched to a gene: 5. Germline CDR1 KGHSH, CDR2 LQKENI. The CDR3 totals 15 residues. The DNA of the CDR3 is TGTGCCAGCTCACCCGGCGGGGGAACCACAGATACGCAGTATTTT. This codes for CASSPGGGTTDTQYF.

This clonotype was counted ten times or more. The chain links TRBV4-2 to TRBJ1-1; unclear D gene. This CDR3 is 14 amino acids long. CDR1 LGHNA and CDR2 YNFKEQ come from the germline V gene. V was clipped by 1 base and J by 1 base, with 7 bases between them. CDR3 amino acids: CASSQVGRNTEAFF. The CDR3 nucleotides are TGTGCCAGCAGCCAAGTTGGCAGGAACACTGAAGCTTTCTTT.

This clonotype was seen a few times. As DNA, the CDR3 is TGCAGTGCTAGGTCGAGGGGGCTGGGGGATGAGCAGTTCTTC. Its protein is CSARSRGLGDEQFF. The rearrangement joins TRBV20-1 to TRBJ2-1; 7 bases are a match to TRBD1. Germline lookup yields CDR1 DFQATT and CDR2 SNEGSKA (reference sequence). The V gene end was trimmed by 3 bases and the J gene end by 8 bases; junction bases not matched to a gene: 10. This CDR3 has 14 amino acids.

This clonotype has a single count. The rearrangement uses TRBV12-3 or TRBV12-4 and TRBJ2-3, with D unclear. The CDR3 is 15 residues long. The germline V and J ends were trimmed by 3 bases and 0 bases, with 10 bases remaining between them. CDR3 nucleotides: TGTGCCAGCAGTTTGGGGTTCACCAGCACAGATACGCAGTATTTT. Translated: CASSLGFTSTDTQYF.

The CDR3 here is CATSPTRQVVGDTQYF. As DNA, the CDR3 is TGTGCCACCAGCCCGACCCGACAGGTGGTTGGGGATACGCAGTATTTT. V gene TRBV24-1 combines with J gene TRBJ2-3, with D tentatively TRBD1 (6 bases). CDR3 size: 16 residues. V dropped 7 bases and J dropped 6 bases, with 22 bases sitting between them. Per the germline V gene, CDR1 is KGHDR and CDR2 is SFDVKD.

The sample holds a few counts of this clonotype. In DNA form, the CDR3 reads TGTGCCAGCTCACCACCTAATCTAGGATACAATGAGCAGTTCTTC. Amino acids: CASSPPNLGYNEQFF. The chain links TRBV18 to TRBJ2-1; D not certain. This CDR3 spans 15 amino acids. From germline, CDR1 is KGHSH and CDR2 LQKENI. V gave up 0 bases and J gave up 4 bases, with 10 bases separating them.

This clonotype was picked up many times. The rearrangement links TRBV7-9 to TRBJ2-7; D not certain. Trimming removed 5 bases from V and 4 bases from J, with 12 bases in between. The CDR3 spans 13 residues. Per germline, CDR1 SEHNR and CDR2 FQNEAQ (reference sequence). This CDR3 reads CASSAPGSYEQYF. As DNA, the CDR3 is TGTGCCAGCAGCGCCCCCGGCTCGTACGAGCAGTACTTC.

The genes are TRBV28 and TRBJ2-7, with D uncertain. CDR1 MDHEN and CDR2 SYDVKM come from the germline V gene. V gave up 5 bases and J gave up 2 bases, with 7 bases separating them. This CDR3 has 12 residues. The CDR3 region is CASSGATYEQYV. The CDR3 DNA is TGTGCCAGCAGTGGAGCTACCTACGAGCAGTACGTC.

This chain's CDR3 is CASTTGIAAQETQYF. The CDR3 region has the DNA TGTGCCAGCACAACAGGGATAGCGGCTCAAGAGACCCAGTACTTC. The rearrangement uses TRBV6-5 and TRBJ2-5, with D perhaps matching TRBD1 or TRBD2 (6 bases each). V was pared by 7 bases and J by 2 bases, with 17 bases between. Germline CDR1 MNHEY, CDR2 SVGAGI. The CDR3 totals 15 residues.

There are a few counts of this clonotype. This sequence joins TRBV24-1 and TRBJ1-1; tentative D call: TRBD1 (6 bases). This CDR3 comprises 12 residues. V lost 5 bases to trimming and J lost 10 bases, with 13 bases between them. CDR1 and CDR2 from the germline V gene are KGHDR and SFDVKD. The CDR3 here is CATSGSGGTAFF. In nucleotides, the CDR3 is TGTGCCACCAGTGGATCCGGGGGCACAGCTTTCTTT.

The chain combines TRBV7-8 with TRBJ2-2; 15 nucleotides agree with TRBD2. The CDR3 runs to 17 residues. The J segment lost 4 bases and the V segment lost 4 bases, leaving 4 bases of the junction unmatched. Germline V lookup: CDR1 SGHVS, CDR2 FQNEAQ. The CDR3 region is CASSSRTSGGVTGELFF. The CDR3 bases are TGTGCCAGCAGCTCCCGGACTAGCGGGGGGGTCACCGGGGAGCTGTTTTTT.

This clonotype has just a few counts. The CDR3 region is CSARGVLGQPQHF. As DNA, the CDR3 is TGCAGTGCCCGGGGGGTATTGGGCCAGCCCCAGCATTTT. V is TRBV20-1 and J is TRBJ1-5, with D possibly being TRBD1 (5 bases). Trimming left V 6 bases short and J 7 bases short, with 16 bases between. The CDR3 is 13 residues long. Germline CDR1 reads DFQATT; CDR2 reads SNEGSKA (reference sequence).

The chain uses TRBV2 and TRBJ2-3; 9 bases line up with TRBD1. Germline trimming cut 4 bases from V and 4 bases from J; bases unmatched to any gene: 6. CDR1 and CDR2 (germline): SNHLY, FYNNEI. The CDR3 consists of 15 residues. The CDR3 nucleotides are TGTGCCAGCAGTGCCGGGACAGGGTCCTCAGATACGCAGTATTTT. Translated, it gives CASSAGTGSSDTQYF.

Only a few counts were recorded for this clonotype. The chain is built from TRBV6-2 or TRBV6-3 and TRBJ2-3, with no clear D. V was shortened by 2 bases and J by 3 bases, with 6 bases between the two germline ends. From germline, CDR1 is MNHEY and CDR2 SVGEGT. The CDR3 loop spans 13 amino acids. In nucleotides, the CDR3 is TGTGCCAGCAGTTACCCAGGTACAGATACGCAGTATTTT. It translates to CASSYPGTDTQYF.

This chain links TRBV20-1 with TRBJ1-2, with D possibly TRBD1 on 6 matching bases. Looked up from germline, CDR1 is DFQATT and CDR2 is SNEGSKA (reference sequence). With 6 bases removed from V and 4 bases from J, the gap between germline ends came to 18 bases. The CDR3 totals 14 residues. The CDR3 reads CSAAGTGRAYGYTF. CDR3 in DNA: TGCAGTGCCGCCGGCACAGGGCGGGCCTATGGCTACACCTTC.

V is TRBV11-2 and J is TRBJ2-7; D ambiguous. V lost 5 bases and J 0 bases, leaving 11 bases between the germline ends. CDR1 is SGHAT and CDR2 is FQNNGV in the germline V gene. This CDR3 comprises 14 residues. CDR3 loop: CASSPTVSSYEQYF. DNA of the CDR3: TGTGCCAGCAGCCCCACTGTGAGCTCCTACGAGCAGTACTTC.

The V call is TRBV9, the J call TRBJ2-3; 10 bases fit TRBD1. V shed 3 bases and J 3 bases; nucleotides not matched to a gene: 4. CDR1 and CDR2 from the germline V gene are SGDLS and YYNGEE. The CDR3 totals 15 residues. The CDR3 coding sequence is TGTGCCAGCAGCGAGGGGGACAGGGGAACAGATACGCAGTATTTT. Its translation is CASSEGDRGTDTQYF.

This clonotype was seen more than once but under ten times. V and J are TRBV27 and TRBJ1-6, with 7 positions matching TRBD1. CDR1 MNHEY and CDR2 SMNVEV come from the germline V gene (reference sequence). The V and J ends lost 8 bases and 7 bases, in that order; junction bases with no gene match: 2. This CDR3 has 12 residues. The CDR3 DNA follows: TGTGCCAGCGCGGACAGGAATTCACCCCTCCACTTT. This gives the protein CASADRNSPLHF.

This CDR3 reads CASSLYTGTGIYEQYV. In DNA form, the CDR3 reads TGTGCCAGCAGCCTATATACCGGGACAGGGATCTACGAGCAGTACGTC. The J gene is TRBJ2-7, the V gene TRBV7-9; TRBD1 aligns across 9 bases. The V gene end was trimmed by 5 bases and the J gene end by 3 bases; junction bases not matched to a gene: 11. Germline lookup yields CDR1 SEHNR and CDR2 FQNEAQ (reference sequence). The CDR3 length is 16 residues.

The chain carries TRBV6-2 or TRBV6-3 and TRBJ2-7; TRBD2 might be the D (6 bases). The CDR3 spans 14 residues. Germline CDR1 and CDR2: MNHEY and SVGEGT. Trimming left V 2 bases short and J 0 bases short, with 8 bases between. In DNA, the CDR3 is TGTGCCAGCAGTTACGGCGGGGACTCCTACGAGCAGTACTTC. Translated, it gives CASSYGGDSYEQYF.

This clonotype was seen more than once but under ten times. The chain employs TRBV10-2 and TRBJ1-2; 9 nucleotides match TRBD1. The CDR3 loop spans 12 amino acids. CDR1 is WSHSY, CDR2 SAAADI, per germline. Germline trimming cut 7 bases from V and 8 bases from J; bases unmatched to any gene: 5. The chain's CDR3 is CASTQGAGGYTF. CDR3 in DNA: TGCGCCAGCACACAGGGGGCGGGAGGCTACACCTTC.

This clonotype came up a few times. The V and J genes are TRBV28 and TRBJ2-7; tentative D call: TRBD1 (6 bases). Per germline, CDR1 MDHEN and CDR2 SYDVKM. The CDR3 has 14 residues. V lost 2 bases and J 4 bases, leaving 12 bases between the germline ends. CDR3 coding DNA: TGTGCCAGCAGTTTACTTCCCAGGGGTTACGAGCAGTACGTC. The encoded protein is CASSLLPRGYEQYV.

The sample holds many counts of this clonotype. The chain recombines TRBV7-9 with TRBJ2-2; tentative D call: TRBD2 (6 bases). Germline V gene data show CDR1 as SEHNR and CDR2 as FQNEAQ (reference sequence). V shed 8 bases and J shed 4 bases, with 17 bases lying between them. The CDR3 is made up of 15 amino acids. This chain's CDR3 is CASPSRGTGTGELFF. The CDR3 nucleotides read TGTGCCAGCCCCTCCCGGGGGACGGGCACCGGGGAGCTGTTTTTT.

The V call is TRBV12-3 or TRBV12-4, the J call TRBJ1-2; no definite D call. The V gene lost 2 bases and the J gene lost 3 bases, with 7 bases spanning the gap. There are 13 residues in the CDR3. The CDR3 is CASSLNRDYGYTF. CDR3 sequence (DNA): TGTGCCAGCAGTTTAAATAGAGACTATGGCTACACCTTC.

The rearrangement uses TRBV7-2 and TRBJ2-1; D is unclear. Per the germline V gene, CDR1 is SGHTA and CDR2 is FQGNSA. V lost 5 bases and J 1 base, leaving 6 bases between the germline ends. The CDR3 loop spans 13 amino acids. The CDR3 here is CASSRVSYNEQFF. The CDR3 nucleotides are TGTGCCAGCAGCCGGGTTTCCTACAATGAGCAGTTCTTC. The whole variable domain, remainder taken from reference TRBV7-2 and TRBJ2-1, is GAGVSQSPSNKVTEKGKDVELRCDPISGHTALYWYRQSLGQGLEFLIYFQGNSAPDKSGLPSDRFSAERTGGSVSTLTIQRTQQEDSAVYLCASSRVSYNEQFFGPGTRLTVL.

There are many counts of this clonotype. CDR3: CASSWGETLHF. The CDR3 DNA is TGTGCCAGCAGTTGGGGGGAAACCCTCCACTTT. The J gene is TRBJ1-6, the V gene TRBV12-3 or TRBV12-4; a possible D gene is TRBD1 (5 bases). The CDR3 loop spans 11 amino acids. The V gene lost 4 bases and the J gene lost 14 bases, with 9 bases spanning the gap.

This clonotype was observed a handful of times. The gene calls are TRBV5-1 and TRBJ2-2, with D maybe TRBD1 (5 bases). The CDR3 has 17 amino acids. The V gene's germline CDR1 is SGHRS and CDR2 YFSETQ. V dropped 3 bases and J dropped 3 bases, with 18 bases sitting between them. The CDR3 reads CASSSGPRVGDTGELFF. DNA of the CDR3: TGCGCCAGCAGCTCCGGACCCAGGGTAGGCGACACCGGGGAGCTGTTTTTT.

The chain recombines TRBV7-9 with TRBJ2-1; the D gene is possibly TRBD1 (5 bases). V was shortened by 1 base and J by 3 bases, with 13 bases between the two germline ends. The CDR3 consists of 16 residues. The germline V gene has CDR1 SEHNR and CDR2 FQNEAQ (reference sequence). CDR3 sequence (DNA): TGTGCCAGCAGCTTAGAGTTAGGGGCTAGCTACAATGAGCAGTTCTTC. The encoded protein is CASSLELGASYNEQFF. Supplemented by reference TRBV7-9 and TRBJ2-1, the full variable domain reads DTGVSQNPRHKITKRGQNVTFRCDPISEHNRLYWYRQTLGQGPEFLTYFQNEAQLEKSRLLSDRFSAERPKGSFSTLEIQRTEQGDSAMYLCASSLELGASYNEQFFGPGTRLTVL.

The J gene is TRBJ2-1, the V gene TRBV6-6; TRBD2 matches 7 bases. This CDR3 is built from 15 residues. Losses at the gene ends were 2 bases for V and 2 bases for J; bases not matched to a gene: 3. Germline values: CDR1 MNHNY, CDR2 SVGAGI (reference sequence). CDR3 bases: TGTGCCAGCAGTTACGGTGGGACTACCTACAATGAGCAGTTCTTC. Amino acids: CASSYGGTTYNEQFF.